The clone carrying this T cell receptor (beta chain) was detected only once. This entry is derived from a study of T cells after yellow fever vaccination. V lost 6 bases to trimming and J lost 7 bases, with 18 bases between them. The CDR3 sequence is 14 residues long. MiXCR, run by TCRdb on the 5' RACE reads, gives a single entry per CDR3 protein. The sample has approximately 450,000 distinct CDR3 sequences; approximately 18% are singletons. The chain links TRBV12-3 or TRBV12-4 to TRBJ1-1; D is undetermined. The receptor comes from a man younger than 35 who received the YFV17D yellow fever vaccine. Sequenced material: PBMCs, taken before the yellow fever booster vaccination. The DNA for the CDR3 is TGTGCCAGCAGACCCTGGACGGTCCCGGGTGAAGCTTTCTTT. Translated: CASRPWTVPGEAFF.